The entry below gives a single TCR beta chain sequence along with its context. This receptor's antigen is unknown. The sequencer was a NextSeq 550. The Human TCR Profiling Kit (MiLaboratory) was used to prepare UMI-labeled 5' RACE TRB cDNA libraries. cDNA synthesis used the entire amount of extracted RNA, and PCR amplification then used the entire amount of cDNA produced. Libraries were prepared in parallel with an identical number of PCR cycles. The source study handled its data this way. MIGEC and MiXCR extracted about 49,000 +/- 11,000 unique UMI-labeled TRB cDNA molecules per library, requiring at least two reads per UMI. Each library averaged about 40,000 +/- 10,000 functional in-frame TRB CDR3 nucleotide clonotypes without stop codons. After downsampling to 5000 UMI-labeled TRB molecules per sample, diversity metrics, including normalized Shannon-Wiener and Chao1, were computed in VDJtools. Clonotype-size-weighted physicochemical properties of the central five CDR3 residues (interaction energy, strength, volume and Kidera factor 4) were computed in VDJtools. Reads reprocessed by TCRdb are summarized as one entry per CDR3 protein sequence, and DNA is absent. TCRdb's processing, not the study's, gives the V and J calls here. The sample's records list some 50,000 distinct CDR3 sequences. Approximately 1.4% of the sample comes from the top ten.

This specimen belongs to a study of CXCR3-negative and CXCR3-positive naive CD8 T cells (dated by TCRdb to about 2019). Context from the whole study: Approximately 130 million TRB reads were obtained in total, roughly 1.5 +/- 0.3 million reads per library. Diversity and physicochemical repertoire analyses covered about a dozen donors pooled from two independent experiments. Naive subsets from about 5 donors and memory cells from 3 donors were included in the TRBV-TRBJ cluster analysis.

For each CD8+ T cell subset, flow sorting was done in triplicate, and 300,000 or so cells per subset went directly into RLT lysis buffer. To exclude memory contaminants, naive CD8+ T cells were stringently defined as CD45RO-CCR7+CD27+CD95-. Using standard density gradient centrifugation, peripheral blood mononuclear cells were isolated from buffy coats. Naive CXCR3-negative and CXCR3-positive CD8+ T cells were flow-sorted on a FACSAria III. Total RNA was extracted from sorted cells with an RNeasy Mini Kit. The CDR3 measures 17 amino acids from cysteine to phenylalanine. No nucleotide data were recorded. CDR1 and CDR2 are read off the germline V gene as LGHNA and YNFKEQ. Broad study findings and their caveats: Comparably high repertoire diversity was found in both naive subsets, whereas much lower repertoire diversity was found in memory CD8+ T cells. Compared with CXCR3-negative naive cells, CXCR3-positive naive cells had TRB CDR3s with higher hydrophobicity (lower Kidera factor 4), lower energy, and higher strength and volume indices. Freshly isolated PBMCs were used for most assays because CXCR3 expression went down partially after cryopreservation. Because surface CD5, which is linked to self-reactivity in mice, was comparable between the naive subsets, TCR interaction strength was also inferred from the physicochemical properties of TRB CDR3s. TRBV-TRBJ usage was similar between naive CXCR3-negative and CXCR3-positive cells from the same donor, while memory cells showed distinct patterns.

The sample was naive CXCR3- CD8+ T cells from blood. This sample's cell subset or site label indicates: CD45RO-CCR7+CD27+CD95- naive CD8+ T cells lacking CXCR3 (TNR3-). The chain joins TRBV4-2 to TRBJ2-7; TCRdb gives TRBD1 as the D gene, but with no DNA this cannot be confirmed. The receptor comes from a human donor in good health. Some clones in this sample may be carry-over from other donors' samples. The CDR3: CASSQEFGGGNSYEQYF.